This record looks at one TCR beta chain sequence and its context. Its antigen is not identified. TCRdb's table, derived via immunoSEQ multiplex PCR, lists solely in-frame clones and lacks some. The sample records some 150,000 clones, about nine tenths being singletons. The entry originates in a study of T cell responses to AZD1222 COVID-19 vaccine. Study background: Second-dose intervals near 4 or 12 weeks were combined. Findings and limits, study-wide: Donors, mostly white British, included more females; clonal diversity was possibly underestimated. Dominant CD4 TCR responses targeted spike regions 160-218 and 743-854. Within unmutated variant regions lay the reported targets of nearly half of spike-specific TCRs.

The CDR3 has 16 residues. CDR1 MNHEY and CDR2 SVGAGI come from the germline V gene. V was cut by 2 bases and J by 5 bases, with 18 bases left in between. The receptor was isolated from an adult in good health. The material was peripheral blood, obtained on day 0 of AZD1222 vaccination. The chain links TRBV6-5 to TRBJ1-2; possible D gene TRBD1, 5 bases. CDR3 bases: TGTGCCAGCAGTTACGGGACGGGGGTATCCCTTTATGGCTACACCTTC. This translates into CASSYGTGVSLYGYTF.